This section outlines one T cell receptor beta chain sequence together with its context. Its specificity is not known. A much larger clone sits a single nucleotide away, making a read error possible. TCRdb called the multiplex PCR reads again in MiXCR, with one record for every CDR3 protein. Among 150,000 to 200,000 distinct CDR3 sequences listed, approximately 30% were seen once. The data were taken from a study of breast tumors, draining lymph nodes, adjacent tissues. Breast cancer patients provided tissue from their axillary draining lymph nodes. Study results and limitations: Tumors had less TCR diversity than lymph nodes, more than nontumor tissue.

Material: axillary lymph node tissue. The clonotype comes from a female donor with breast cancer. Some clones in this sample may be carry-over from other donors' samples.

Written as DNA, the CDR3 is TGTGCCAGCAGCTACAACAGGGCGATTAATGAAAAACTGTTTTTT. Translating it yields CASSYNRAINEKLFF. V is TRBV5-4 and J is TRBJ1-4; tentatively, D is TRBD1 (6 bases). The CDR3 consists of 15 residues. The germline CDR1 and CDR2 sequences are SGHNT and YYREEE (reference sequence). Trimming removed 3 bases from V and 4 bases from J, with 13 bases in between.